These 5 T cell receptor beta chains were sequenced from one sample in a study of T-cell memory formation after mild COVID-19. TCRdb recomputed calls from the 5' RACE reads with MiXCR, one row per CDR3 protein. Found here are approximately 190,000 distinct CDR3 sequences, around 18% of them singletons; the top ten hold 2.4%. Material for sequencing was PBMCs or a T cell subset sorted from them (not recorded which). These receptor sequences come from an adult woman who had mild COVID-19 (a few samples of this study predate the infection). Cell type and time point are not known.

This clonotype showed up just a few times. This chain connects TRBV6-2 or TRBV6-3 to TRBJ1-1; maybe TRBD1 (5 bases). The CDR3 covers 13 residues. Trimming removed 1 base at V and 11 bases at J, with 14 bases between. Germline CDR1 and CDR2: MNHEY and SVGEGT. The chain's CDR3 is CASSYLTGVVAFF. The CDR3 DNA reads TGTGCCAGCAGTTACTTAACAGGAGTGGTGGCTTTCTTT.

The V and J genes are TRBV14 and TRBJ1-4; no firm D call. Germline values: CDR1 SGHDN, CDR2 FVKESK. Between the trimmed V and J ends, which lost 1 base and 9 bases, there was a span of 18 bases. CDR3 length: 16 residues. The CDR3 DNA follows: TGTGCCAGCAGCCAAGGAGTAACAGCCGCTACGAAAAAACTGTTTTTT. This codes for CASSQGVTAATKKLFF.

The chain couples TRBV20-1 to TRBJ1-2; TRBD1 aligns across 11 bases. In germline, CDR1 is DFQATT, CDR2 SNEGSKA (reference sequence). The CDR3 loop spans 14 amino acids. V was pared by 6 bases and J by 6 bases, with 9 bases of the junction left unmatched. CDR3 DNA sequence: TGCAGTGCATACGACCGGACAGGGGGCCATGGCTACACCTTC. It translates to CSAYDRTGGHGYTF.

V gene TRBV12-3 or TRBV12-4 combines with J gene TRBJ2-7; TRBD1 agrees at 9 bases. The CDR3 totals 15 residues. V shed 6 bases and J 4 bases; nucleotides not matched to a gene: 10. CDR3 region: CASSPTGGAGYEQYF. In nucleotides, the CDR3 is TGTGCCAGCAGCCCAACAGGGGGCGCCGGGTACGAGCAGTACTTC.

There are a few counts of this clonotype. The chain joins TRBV3-1 to TRBJ1-1, with unresolved D. The V end lost 0 bases, the J end lost 11 bases, and 13 bases lay between the germline ends. Germline V CDR1 and CDR2: LGHDT, YNNKEL (reference sequence). This CDR3 has 13 amino acids. The CDR3, as DNA: TGTGCCAGCAGCCAAGATATAGAGGGTAAGGCTTTCTTT. Translating gives CASSQDIEGKAFF.